These 9 T cell receptor beta chains share one sample of origin, sequenced in a study of cytomegalovirus exposure and HLA in healthy donors. The PCR made use of 60 Vbeta and 13 Jbeta primers. Here immunoSEQ multiplex PCR was the method, and the copy in TCRdb shows in-frame clones only, minus some. The sample yields more than 90,000 clones, of which the top ten take up 6.5% to 7%. Sequenced material: PBMCs. These receptors were taken from a man between 35 and 55 years old in good health and CMV-seropositive.

The V call is TRBV9, the J call TRBJ2-1; weak D call: TRBD1 (6 bases). V was pared by 3 bases and J by 2 bases, with 12 bases between. Germline CDR1 SGDLS, CDR2 YYNGEE. The CDR3 covers 15 residues. The CDR3 nucleotides read TGTGCCAGCAGCGAACAGGGTGTCACCTACAATGAGCAGTTCTTC. Protein sequence: CASSEQGVTYNEQFF. Based on the CDR3 plus reference TRBV9 and TRBJ2-1, the full variable domain is DSGVTQTPKHLITATGQRVTLRCSPRSGDLSVYWYQQSLDQGLQFLIQYYNGEERAKGNILERFSAQQFPDLHSELNLSSLELGDSALYFCASSEQGVTYNEQFFGPGTRLTVL.

The chain couples TRBV27 to TRBJ1-4; maybe TRBD1 (5 bases). This CDR3 region has 13 residues. Trimming pared 8 bases from V and 7 bases from J, leaving 14 bases between. Germline lookup yields CDR1 MNHEY and CDR2 SMNVEV (reference sequence). The CDR3 spells CASRQSGSEKLFF. CDR3 coding DNA: TGTGCCAGCCGACAGTCCGGGAGTGAAAAACTGTTTTTT.

J is TRBJ2-5 and V is TRBV2, with TRBD1 matching 9 bases. The end of the DNA fits TRBJ2-7 better, so the J call may be wrong. Germline CDR1 SNHLY, CDR2 FYNNEI. This CDR3 has 14 amino acids. In DNA, the CDR3 is TGTGCCATCGCGCCCCGGGACAGGGCCTACGAGCAGTACTTC. Its protein product is CAIAPRDRAYEQYF.

Judged by frequency, this clone is large. The chain recombines TRBV19 with TRBJ1-3; 9 nucleotides match TRBD1. The trim removed 3 bases at V and 7 bases at J, leaving 4 bases unmatched. The CDR3 totals 14 residues. Per germline, CDR1 LNHDA and CDR2 SQIVND (reference sequence). The CDR3 region is CASSIRDRDNTIYF. The CDR3 DNA follows: TGTGCCAGTAGTATCCGGGACAGGGACAACACCATATATTTT. Together with reference TRBV19 and TRBJ1-3, the CDR3 gives the full variable domain: DGGITQSPKYLFRKEGQNVTLSCEQNLNHDAMYWYRQDPGQGLRLIYYSQIVNDFQKGDIAEGYSVSREKKESFPLTVTSAQKNPTAFYLCASSIRDRDNTIYFGEGSWLTVV.

The genes are TRBV11-2 and TRBJ2-5; 7 bases match TRBD1. This CDR3 comprises 16 residues. V dropped 5 bases and J dropped 4; count of bases not matched to a gene: 13. Germline CDR1 reads SGHAT; CDR2 reads FQNNGV. This CDR3 is CASSDRDRTRIETQYF. Written as DNA, the CDR3 is TGTGCCAGCAGCGACCGGGACAGAACTAGGATAGAGACCCAGTACTTC.

J is TRBJ1-4 and V is TRBV5-1; maybe TRBD1 (5 bases). Trimming cost V 4 bases and J 10 bases, with 11 bases left between them. The CDR3 is made up of 12 amino acids. Per germline, CDR1 SGHRS and CDR2 YFSETQ. CDR3 protein: CASSLDGGKLFF. In DNA, the CDR3 is TGCGCCAGCAGCCTCGACGGGGGAAAACTGTTTTTT.

The chain links TRBV19 to TRBJ1-2, with TRBD1 as a possible D gene (6 bases). Germline-derived CDR1 and CDR2 are LNHDA and SQIVND (reference sequence). This CDR3 is built from 13 residues. V lost 11 bases and J 3 bases, leaving 16 bases between the germline ends. CDR3 coding DNA: TGTGCCTGGGAGGGGGGGCCGGACTATGGCTACACCTTC. Residues: CAWEGGPDYGYTF.

The chain links TRBV4-1 to TRBJ2-1, with 7 bases that match TRBD2. The V gene end was trimmed by 0 bases and the J gene end by 2 bases; junction bases not matched to a gene: 7. Per the germline V gene, CDR1 is MGHRA and CDR2 is YSYEKL. CDR3 length: 17 amino acids. CDR3 sequence reads: CASSQDPGGSAYNEQFF. The CDR3 bases are TGCGCCAGCAGCCAAGACCCCGGGGGGAGTGCCTACAATGAGCAGTTCTTC.

This chain links TRBV18 with TRBJ2-7, with D perhaps TRBD2 (5 bases). This CDR3 region has 14 residues. The germline gives CDR1 KGHSH, CDR2 LQKENI. Trimming removed 6 bases from V and 3 bases from J, with 15 bases in between. The CDR3 DNA follows: TGTGCCAGCTCGCACGTCCGAGCGGTCTACGAGCAGTACTTC. This codes for CASSHVRAVYEQYF.